These 10 T cell receptor beta chains were sequenced from one sample in a study of regulatory T cells in long-lasting Graves disease. Through Arm-PCR of CDR3 regions and iRepertoire HTBI primers, TCR beta libraries were built. Using its own MiXCR run on the multiplex PCR reads, TCRdb lists one record per CDR3 protein. In the table there are 440,000 or so distinct CDR3 sequences, roughly 15% of which are singletons. Stated time point: newly diagnosed GD, antithyroid drugs for less than 3 months. PBMC RNA served as the TCR library source. This sample also belongs to another study, concerning T cells in Graves' hyperthyroidism and ophthalmopathy.

Sample: peripheral blood mononuclear cells (PBMCs), taken at new diagnosis, from a patient treated with antithyroid drugs. The source of these receptors is a woman aged 25 to 39 with Graves disease.

The chain is built from TRBV3-1 and TRBJ1-4; D gene unclear. Germline V CDR1 and CDR2: LGHDT, YNNKEL (reference sequence). The CDR3 has 15 amino acids. Deletions cut 1 base from V and 8 bases from J, with 14 bases between. Here the CDR3 reads CASSQGRRNLEKLFF. Here the CDR3 DNA reads TGTGCCAGCAGCCAAGGGCGTCGGAACTTGGAAAAACTGTTTTTT.

CDR3 region: CASSIGPSGNKEKVFF. DNA for the CDR3: TGTGCCAGTAGTATCGGTCCTAGCGGGAATAAGGAGAAAGTGTTTTTT. This chain links TRBV19 with TRBJ2-2; TRBD2 matches at 9 bases. Trimming at V came to 3 bases and at J to 15 bases, leaving 17 bases not matched to a gene. The CDR3 spans 16 residues. Germline lookup yields CDR1 LNHDA and CDR2 SQIVND (reference sequence).

In its sample, this clonotype was seen many times. V gene TRBV6-1 combines with J gene TRBJ2-1; TRBD2 aligns across 13 bases. Per the germline V gene, CDR1 is MNHNS and CDR2 is SASEGT. This CDR3 spans 14 amino acids. V dropped 6 bases and J dropped 12; count of bases not matched to a gene: 8. The CDR3: CASRPTSGRAGQFF. As DNA, the CDR3 is TGTGCCAGCAGACCTACTAGCGGGAGGGCCGGGCAGTTCTTC.

This clonotype appeared many times. This rearrangement joins TRBV7-8 to TRBJ1-1; D may be TRBD1 (5 bases). The V gene lost 3 bases and the J gene lost 3 bases, with 17 bases spanning the gap. Germline V gives CDR1 SGHVS, CDR2 FQNEAQ. CDR3 length: 16 amino acids. Here the CDR3 reads CASSFLQGVGDTEAFF. DNA for the CDR3: TGTGCCAGCAGCTTCCTTCAGGGAGTGGGTGACACTGAAGCTTTCTTT.

This clonotype was counted many times. CDR3 coding DNA: TGTGCCAGCAGCACACAATCTTGGGGCCTACCGAGGGAAGAGACCCAGTACTTC. Its translation: CASSTQSWGLPREETQYF. The chain recombines TRBV11-2 with TRBJ2-5, with D perhaps matching TRBD1 or TRBD2 (5 bases each). The V gene lost 5 bases and the J gene lost 3 bases, with 25 bases spanning the gap. The CDR3 is 18 amino acids. The germline V gene has CDR1 SGHAT and CDR2 FQNNGV.

This clonotype was found many times. The chain has TRBV20-1 and TRBJ2-1; 10 bases fit TRBD2. V was pared by 1 base and J by 4 bases, with 1 base of the junction left unmatched. Germline lookup yields CDR1 DFQATT and CDR2 SNEGSKA (reference sequence). The CDR3 covers 14 residues. CDR3 region: CSARGLAGYNEQFF. In DNA, the CDR3 is TGCAGTGCTAGAGGACTAGCGGGTTACAATGAGCAGTTCTTC.

This clonotype was observed many times. V gene TRBV7-6 combines with J gene TRBJ2-1; no firm D call. Germline V gene data show CDR1 as SGHVS and CDR2 as FNYEAQ. Trimming removed 11 bases from V and 1 base from J, with 15 bases in between. The CDR3 spans 14 residues. The CDR3 bases are TGTGCCTCGACTTCGGCCCATTCCTACAATGAGCAGTTCTTC. Its protein product is CASTSAHSYNEQFF.

This clonotype was counted only a few times. The chain is built from TRBV14 and TRBJ2-1; D is unclear. The length of the CDR3 is 17 residues. Germline assignment: CDR1 SGHDN and CDR2 FVKESK. Trimming pared 5 bases from V and 4 bases from J, leaving 21 bases between. CDR3: CASSKLGPRGIYNEQFF. The CDR3 DNA is TGTGCCAGCAGCAAACTTGGGCCCCGAGGTATTTACAATGAGCAGTTCTTC.

The chain combines TRBV5-1 with TRBJ2-5; the D gene is possibly TRBD1 (6 bases). V lost 5 bases to trimming and J lost 1 base, with 15 bases between them. The V gene's germline CDR1 is SGHRS and CDR2 YFSETQ. This CDR3 has 15 residues. CDR3 loop: CASRSWRTVQETQYF. The CDR3 DNA is TGCGCCAGCAGATCTTGGCGGACAGTCCAAGAGACCCAGTACTTC. Based on the CDR3 plus reference TRBV5-1 and TRBJ2-5, the full variable domain is KAGVTQTPRYLIKTRGQQVTLSCSPISGHRSVSWYQQTPGQGLQFLFEYFSETQRNKGNFPGRFSGRQFSNSRSEMNVSTLELGDSALYLCASRSWRTVQETQYFGPGTRLLVL.

The CDR3 is CATSEKTGTQPQHF. CDR3 nucleotides: TGTGCCACCAGTGAGAAAACCGGGACACAGCCCCAGCATTTT. The V call is TRBV24-1, the J call TRBJ1-5, with a possible D match to TRBD1 (6 bases). Between the trimmed V and J ends, which lost 4 bases and 7 bases, there was a span of 13 bases. Germline V gene sequence: CDR1 KGHDR, CDR2 SFDVKD. The CDR3 runs 14 residues.